This record covers a single TCR beta chain. What this receptor recognizes is not known. Base qualities are missing; no much larger clone stands one base away. TCRbeta CDR3 regions were amplified from genomic DNA by means of the immunoSEQ Assay, a bias-controlled multiplex PCR. As for the original processing: The number of nucleated cells in each sample was estimated by amplification of reference gene primers within the assay. To quantify the absolute abundance of each unique TCRbeta CDR3 rearrangement, sequence reads were collapsed and filtered. For each sample, productive Simpson clonality was calculated by taking the square root of Simpson's diversity index across productive rearrangements. TCRdb retrieved this table from immuneACCESS and kept in-frame rearrangements only. Not all clones are present; in checked studies, unresolved V genes account for under half, and no reason is known for the remainder. The V and J calls and clone size were taken over from that table, and D and trimming were inferred from the DNA. The sample includes about 78,000 clones, with around four fifths observed a single time. The top ten clones comprise about 10% of the sample.

This entry comes from a study of blood T cell repertoires in COVID-19 (dated by TCRdb to 2018 to 2021). With respect to the entire study: Samples from collaborators originated in the United States, Italy and Spain and spanned both the acute and convalescent phases of COVID-19. Subjects who had been exposed to COVID-19, were actively infected with it, or had recovered from it provided the deeply sampled blood TCRbeta repertoires that made up the dataset. HLA class I and class II types, where available, came from metadata supplied by the sample provider rather than from assay-based typing. The repertoires were made available in a free public database intended to serve as a resource for research on the immune response to SARS-CoV-2. The material from the prospective study consisted of cDNA or gDNA derived from T cells, B-cell-depleted T cells, or PBMCs. A de-identified subject ID, COVID-19 status, age in years and sex were almost always included in the sample metadata. Samples were obtained from the ongoing ImmuneRACE study (first 160 participants) and from some 1,300 subjects provided by 6 global collaborators.

The CDR3 runs 15 amino acids, cysteine and phenylalanine included. Just the 45-base CDR3 DNA is kept, in frame starting at base 1. Relative to germline, V is 0 bases shorter and J is 0 bases shorter, with 8 bases between their ends. CDR1 and CDR2 (MNHEY, SMNVEV) derive from the germline V gene (reference sequence). Paper-wide results and their limitations: How much clinical and demographic metadata was included differed by source and by participant, and the metadata was provided uncurated.

The collaborating institutions used their own protocols to collect whole blood in K2EDTA tubes. Collaborator samples were shipped for TCRbeta analysis as frozen whole blood, isolated PBMCs, or DNA extracted from either sample type. The V and J segments used are TRBV27 and TRBJ1-1; a weak D assignment points to TRBD1 (6 bases agree). Sequencing was performed on peripheral blood. The source of this sequence is a human donor in a cohort sampled during active COVID-19. In nucleotide form, the sequence is TGTGCCAGCAGTTTATCTCAGGGGATGAACACTGAAGCTTTCTTT. Protein translation: CASSLSQGMNTEAFF.